The clone carrying this T cell receptor (beta chain) was recorded once. Its antigen is unidentified. This entry is derived from a study of shared clonotypes between healthy human individuals. Some 30,000 T cell genomes, or approximately 200 ng DNA, went into the sorted-subset replicate PCRs. Using immunoSEQ multiplex PCR, the repertoire was profiled, and TCRdb retains in-frame clones only, with some absent. Of a few million clones listed, approximately 92% are singletons. Study-level points and caveats: Larger richness was generally estimated for naive than memory subsets.

Trimming cost V 10 bases and J 4 bases; bases outside gene matches: 14. From germline, CDR1 is MNHNS and CDR2 SASEGT. The CDR3 consists of 15 residues. This receptor was obtained from a man aged 18 to 30 in good health. The sample was naive CD4+ T cells sorted from blood. Subset described: CD45RA+ positively selected. This chain joins TRBV6-1 and TRBJ2-7; TRBD2 matches 9 bases. The CDR3 here is CATTAESGGNYEQYF. The CDR3 nucleotides read TGTGCCACCACGGCTGAGAGCGGGGGGAATTACGAGCAGTACTTC.